This T cell receptor (beta chain) came from a study of beta chain features in type 1 diabetes. Across the study: Age, gender and cell yields were alike across patients and healthy donors. Whole-study results and caveats: PCR might show a preference for shorter templates, equally across patients and controls. Patients with type 1 diabetes showed fewer VDJ junction insertions and more deletions. The study left unresolved whether HLA type influences TCRB rearrangement. Significant though moderate, a shortening of TCRB CDR3s appeared in all four CD4+ subsets of Type 1 diabetes patients.

The entirety of the isolated RNA underwent reverse transcription, so expressed TCRB transcripts were sequenced. Produced via immunoSEQ multiplex PCR; TCRdb's table is partial and in-frame only. The sample includes around 240,000 clones, approximately 16% of them seen just once. V shed 4 bases, J shed 4 bases, and the junction held 3 bases outside the gene matches. The CDR3 is 15 amino acids. CDR1 and CDR2 (germline): LNHNV, YYDKDF (reference sequence). This clone occurred a few times. The antigen is not known. The chain joins TRBV15 to TRBJ2-4; 11 nucleotides line up with TRBD2. Specimen: naive CD4+ T cells from blood. The sequence came from a man aged 25-45 years with type 1 diabetes. The CDR3 nucleotides are TGTGCCACCAGCACTAGGACTAGCGGGAAAAACATTCAGTACTTC. As protein: CATSTRTSGKNIQYF.